These T cell receptor beta chains were read from a single sample in a study of CD8 T cells in ankylosing spondylitis. Each CDR3 protein gets one entry after TCRdb re-called the 5' RACE reads with MiXCR. The repertoire holds 130,000 or so distinct CDR3 sequences, approximately 17% seen once, with 33% in the top ten. Material: blood, either unsorted or a sorted T cell fraction (not recorded which). These receptors came from a male donor with ankylosing spondylitis. CDR3s include the opening cysteine and the closing phenylalanine or tryptophan. The listing skips clone size in some rows; elsewhere it reads once, few, many or a size class.

j_call	v_call	clone_size	cdr3_aa
TRBJ2-7	TRBV27	few	CASSPRVRTRGYEQYF
TRBJ1-6	TRBV27	-	CASSLAVGNSPLHF
TRBJ1-1	TRBV20-1	-	CSARDYSGIAEAFF
TRBJ2-3	TRBV7-2	few	CASSLELVGVADTQYF
TRBJ1-2	TRBV7-6	-	CASSLAPGKSGYGYTF
TRBJ2-3	TRBV7-9	few	CASSLEARAVPTQYF
TRBJ2-7	TRBV29-1	-	CSVSTRDEQYF
TRBJ2-1	TRBV20-1	few	CSARGGTEPYNEQFF
TRBJ2-7	TRBV7-9	few	CASSFGLAGGAYEQYF
TRBJ2-7	TRBV6-1	-	CASRRDTSYEQYF
TRBJ2-4	TRBV27	many	CASSLGGRLNIQYF
TRBJ2-2	TRBV7-9	few	CASGSTGELFF
TRBJ2-7	TRBV24-1	-	CATSDPDTATYEQYF
TRBJ2-4	TRBV7-2	few	CASSLAAPGEILAKNIQYF
TRBJ2-7	TRBV12-3/TRBV12-4	-	CASSPGWEQYF
TRBJ2-1	TRBV7-2	-	CASSLFGSAYNEQFF
TRBJ2-5	TRBV12-3/TRBV12-4	few	CASSSAGGTQETQYF
TRBJ2-2	TRBV6-1	few	CASLARGENTGELFF
TRBJ2-7	TRBV28	few	CASSDWDRGTYEQYF
TRBJ2-5	TRBV7-9	-	CASSPSRLQSTQETQYF
TRBJ2-3	TRBV28	-	CASSFSSDTQYF
TRBJ2-7	TRBV12-5	-	CASGSHRGRTYEQYF
TRBJ2-2	TRBV27	-	CASSAGTSTGELFF
TRBJ1-4	TRBV7-8	-	CASSLARSRGGDEKLFF
TRBJ1-6	TRBV15	few	CATSARPIRNSYNSPLHF
TRBJ2-1	TRBV9	-	CASSVGGTNNEQFF
TRBJ2-5	TRBV11-3	-	CASSLFRETQYF
TRBJ1-1	TRBV28	-	CASRTLRDLRTEAFF
TRBJ1-2	TRBV20-1	few	CSARAQVDVYGYTF
TRBJ2-1	TRBV27	-	CASSLGTSGARSEQFF
TRBJ1-2	TRBV29-1	many	CSVEIYVNYGYTF
TRBJ1-6	TRBV28	-	CASSLERGLHF
TRBJ2-2	TRBV7-6	-	CASSRSWGAGELFF